Listed below are T cell receptor beta chains from one sample, sequenced in a study of blood T cell repertoires in COVID-19. The assay was immunoSEQ multiplex PCR, and TCRdb's table has in-frame clones only and misses some. This table has 95,000 to 110,000 clones, over 60% appearing once. Source material: peripheral blood. These receptors were collected from a man in his sixties or seventies with acute or convalescent COVID-19. Both conserved end residues are part of each CDR3. Fields, in order: CDR3 DNA, CDR3 protein, J gene, D gene, V gene, clone size. D genes are given only for firm matches. A clone size is listed for some rows: how often the clone was seen (once, few, many), or a class if it is expanded.

TGTGCCAGCAGCTTAGCAACTTATACGCAGTATTTT CASSLATYTQYF TRBJ2-3 . TRBV7-2 .
TGTGCCAGCAGCTCGACAGGGGCCTATGGCTACACCTTC CASSSTGAYGYTF TRBJ1-2 TRBD1 TRBV11-2 .
TGCAGCGTCTGCCGGGACTCCACACCCGGGGAGCTGTTTTTT CSVCRDSTPGELFF TRBJ2-2 . TRBV29-1 .
TGCGCCAGCAGCCTCGGGACAGGGGCGACCTATGGCTACACCTTC CASSLGTGATYGYTF TRBJ1-2 TRBD1 TRBV5-1 .
TGTGCCAGCAGAAAAACGGGGGAGACCCAGTACTTC CASRKTGETQYF TRBJ2-5 . TRBV7-6 .
TGTGCCATCAATAGCGGGGCCACAGATACGCAGTATTTT CAINSGATDTQYF TRBJ2-3 TRBD2 TRBV10-3 .
TGTGCCAGCAGTCCATCCCGGGGGAATAGCAATCAGCCCCAGCATTTT CASSPSRGNSNQPQHF TRBJ1-5 . TRBV6-2/TRBV6-3 .
TGTGCCAGCAGCTCTTTCAGGCAAGCGGGGGGTTTAGAGACCCAGTACTTC CASSSFRQAGGLETQYF TRBJ2-5 TRBD2 TRBV9 .
TGTGCCAGCCGAGAAAGGTTTTTATCGGGGCTGTTTTTT CASRERFLSGLFF TRBJ2-2 . TRBV2 .
TGTGCCAGCAGTTACTCGGGACTGAGAGCCAAAAACATTCAGTACTTC CASSYSGLRAKNIQYF TRBJ2-4 . TRBV6-5 .
TGCAGCGTTGAAGGGGGGACAGGGGGCTCCTACGAGCAGTACTTC CSVEGGTGGSYEQYF TRBJ2-7 TRBD1 TRBV29-1 .
TGTGCCAGTAGTACTCCAGGGGCGGTGGACTGGTATGGCTACACCTTC CASSTPGAVDWYGYTF TRBJ1-2 . TRBV19 .
TGTGCCAGCAGTGACAGGGGACCCTATGGCTACACCTTC CASSDRGPYGYTF TRBJ1-2 . TRBV6-1 .
TGTGCCAGCAGTCCTCAGGGGGCCGACCCCAATGGCTACACCTTC CASSPQGADPNGYTF TRBJ1-2 TRBD1 TRBV6-5 .
TGTGCCAGCAGAAGCGGCCCGGCAGTGGACGGCTACACCTTC CASRSGPAVDGYTF TRBJ1-2 . TRBV7-9 .
TGTGCCAGTTCACAGGGGCCTGAGACCCAGTACTTC CASSQGPETQYF TRBJ2-5 TRBD1 TRBV11-3 .
TGTGCCAGCTCACCCCTGGGGGACAGGAGGAACACTGAAGCTTTCTTT CASSPLGDRRNTEAFF TRBJ1-1 TRBD1 TRBV18 few
TGTGCCAGCAGCTTGGGTGGACAGCTGACCTACGAGCAGTACTTC CASSLGGQLTYEQYF TRBJ2-7 . TRBV5-4 .
TGTGCCAGCAGCTTAGGTAGCTGGGGGGCAGATACGCAGTATTTT CASSLGSWGADTQYF TRBJ2-3 . TRBV7-2 .
TGCGCCAGCAGTCAGTCTCGGACAGTCACAGATACGCAGTATTTT CASSQSRTVTDTQYF TRBJ2-3 . TRBV4-1 .
TGTGCCAGCAGTTCAGGGAACACGGGCTATGGCTACACCTTC CASSSGNTGYGYTF TRBJ1-2 . TRBV27 .
TGTGCCAGCAGCCCCGGAGACAGAGCCTACGAGCAGTACTTC CASSPGDRAYEQYF TRBJ2-7 . TRBV9 few
TGCGCCAGCAGCCAAGAATTGGGGACTAGAGTCACCGGGGAGCTGTTTTTT CASSQELGTRVTGELFF TRBJ2-2 TRBD2 TRBV4-1 few
TGTGCCAGCAGTGAAGCGTGGGCAGGGGGCGGGTATCAGCCCCAGCATTTT CASSEAWAGGGYQPQHF TRBJ1-5 TRBD1 TRBV6-1 .
TGTGCCAGCAGCCCTGCTACTAGCGGGGTGAATGAGCAGTTCTTC CASSPATSGVNEQFF TRBJ2-1 TRBD2 TRBV4-2 .
TGTGCCAGCAGTTTACAGGGTTATGGCTACACCTTC CASSLQGYGYTF TRBJ1-2 . TRBV27 .
TGTGCCAGTAGTATACCGGGGGGCTTGAACACCGGGGAGCTGTTTTTT CASSIPGGLNTGELFF TRBJ2-2 . TRBV19 .
TGCGCCAGCAGGTTGACACCCGGGGACACCATATATTTT CASRLTPGDTIYF TRBJ1-3 . TRBV5-1 .
TGCGCCAGCAGCTTGGATTGGGGCCGCTCAGATACGCAGTATTTT CASSLDWGRSDTQYF TRBJ2-3 . TRBV5-1 .
TGTGCCATCCAAGACAGCGCCGGCAGCACTGAAGCTTTCTTT CAIQDSAGSTEAFF TRBJ1-1 . TRBV10-3 .
TGTGCCAGCAGTTTACAGGGGCAGAATGAGCAGTTCTTC CASSLQGQNEQFF TRBJ2-1 . TRBV12-3/TRBV12-4 .
TGTGCCAGCAGCCGGGACAGGGTAGGGACCCAGTACTTC CASSRDRVGTQYF TRBJ2-5 TRBD1 TRBV11-3 .
TGTGCCAGCAGCCTACGACAGGCCGCGGCCAAAAACATTCAGTACTTC CASSLRQAAAKNIQYF TRBJ2-4 . TRBV21-1 few
TGTGCCAGCAGTTTACTGGGGGCAGTTGGTCAGCCCCAGCATTTT CASSLLGAVGQPQHF TRBJ1-5 . TRBV27 .
TGTGCCAGCAGCGCCGGGACAGGGGGTACCGGGGAGCTGTTTTTT CASSAGTGGTGELFF TRBJ2-2 TRBD1 TRBV6-5 .
TGCGCCAGCAGCTTGACTAGCGGGGGCACACTAAACACCGGGGAGCTGTTTTTT CASSLTSGGTLNTGELFF TRBJ2-2 TRBD2 TRBV5-1 once
TGTGCCAGCTCACCGGCGTCAGGGAACACTGAAGCTTTCTTT CASSPASGNTEAFF TRBJ1-1 . TRBV18 .
TGTGCCAGCAGCTTGACTGGACAGGGGGTGGGTGGCTACACCTTC CASSLTGQGVGGYTF TRBJ1-2 TRBD1 TRBV5-4 .